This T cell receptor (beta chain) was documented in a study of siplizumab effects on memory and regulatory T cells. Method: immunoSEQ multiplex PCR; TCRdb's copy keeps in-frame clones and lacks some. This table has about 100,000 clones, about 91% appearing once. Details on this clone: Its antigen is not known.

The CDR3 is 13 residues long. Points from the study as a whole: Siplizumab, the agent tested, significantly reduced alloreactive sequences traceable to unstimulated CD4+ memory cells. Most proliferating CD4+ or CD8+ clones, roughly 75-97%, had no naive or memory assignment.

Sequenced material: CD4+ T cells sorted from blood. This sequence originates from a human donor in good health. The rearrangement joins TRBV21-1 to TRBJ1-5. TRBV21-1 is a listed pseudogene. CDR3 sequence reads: CASSKEKVQPQHF. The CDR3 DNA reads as TGTGCCAGCAGCAAAGAAAAGGTTCAGCCCCAGCATTTT.